Listed here is a single T cell receptor (beta chain). Its antigen is still unknown. Per-base quality was not reported, and no clone a single base away is much larger than it. This sample was taken from a study of cytomegalovirus exposure and HLA in healthy donors (dated by TCRdb to about 2017). A note on the overall study: According to an earlier analysis of a few hundred of the donors, roughly 180 million T cells yielded approximately 120 million unique TCR beta sequences and about 300 Gb of sequence data. An early release that covered several hundred HLA-typed donors contained about 300 gigabases of sequencing data and tens of millions of unique TCR sequences. The genetic ancestry cluster associated with self-reported Caucasian donors included over 65% of the roughly 410 genotyped donors. The aim of the study was to test whether cataloging public T cell receptors could identify signatures of past pathogen exposure. The T cell repertoires of around 670 subjects were profiled by immunosequencing and related to cytomegalovirus serostatus. In addition to the first cohort of 666 subjects, a separate validation cohort of 120 different subjects was used. To predict cytomegalovirus infection status, the study brought together high-throughput TCR immunosequencing, statistical association of individual TCRs with disease status, and machine learning. A later analysis re-analyzed previously published TCR beta repertoires from roughly 630 donors and added high-resolution HLA genotyping to study TCR occurrence patterns. The later analysis used no new phenotypic data to find candidate immune exposures, relying instead on TCR beta sequences and their occurrence across donors. In an earlier analysis of roughly 540 of the donors, high-throughput TCR beta sequencing was used to judge whether each TCR beta V gene segment behaved as functional or pseudogenic. Donor age, sex, ethnicity and CMV serostatus were compiled together with the repertoire data. In a later genetic analysis, genome-wide SNP genotypes for about 55% of the roughly 700 donors were used, and that subset was treated as a discovery cohort. All discovery cohort repertoires had been generated using a single sequencing platform. HLA typing covered class I and class II loci at four-digit resolution. Typing coverage varied by locus: 629-630 donors for A, B, C, DRB1 and DQB1; approximately 500 for DQA1; more than 600 for DPA1; roughly 450 for DPB1. Five DR-DQ haplotypes were handled as single units for association and clustering, since linkage in the cohort was strong. Among 398 genotyped donors of the cohort, an average of 235,054 unique TCR beta nucleotide sequences were sequenced per donor, roughly a sixth of them non-productive.

Including cysteine and phenylalanine, the CDR3 has 13 amino acids. The kept DNA is CDR3 alone, 39 bases in frame from the first base. V is reduced by 3 bases and J by 8 bases, leaving a spacing of 13 bases between them. CDR1 SGDLS and CDR2 YYNGEE are derived from the germline V gene. The cohort was made up of 650 to 700 healthy bone marrow donors. At the time of sampling, every cohort member was nominally healthy, though immune exposures that went unrecorded were likely present. The donor was CMV seronegative and was included in the group of 352 seronegative cohort members. A peripheral blood sample was collected from each donor, and TCR beta sequencing was performed on peripheral blood mononuclear cells. Genomic DNA extraction from the blood cell samples was performed with the Qiagen DNeasy Blood Extraction Kit. Receptor amplification or capture employed the immunoSEQ multiplex PCR assay. The multiplex PCR relied on a mix of 60 forward primers for TCR Vbeta segments and 13 reverse primers for TCR Jbeta segments. The CDR3 region of rearranged TCR beta genes was amplified from genomic DNA by a multiplex PCR assay. The amplified TCR beta libraries were sequenced on the Illumina HiSeq System as 87-base-pair reads. In the authors' own workflow: A later analysis counted about 80 million unique TCR beta chains across the 550 to 800 repertoires, and 9 million to 14 million of these chains were shared by at least two donors. A nearest-neighbor algorithm error-corrected the raw reads and collapsed the reads into unique sequences, merging closely related sequences to remove PCR and sequencing errors. Alignment of CDR3 sequences to IMGT reference sequences was used to assign V, D and J gene segments. Each retained sequence needed at least a six-nucleotide match to both a V gene segment and a J gene segment. A rearrangement was called productive if the CDR3 had no stop codons and remained in frame with V and J, and every other rearrangement was called non-productive. Following IMGT convention, CDR3 was defined as the stretch from the second conserved V-encoded cysteine to the conserved J-encoded phenylalanine. In an earlier analysis of just under 600 of the donors, sequences lacking an unambiguous match to a single V gene segment were excluded. In an earlier analysis of almost 600 of the donors, a V segment was called functional when productive rearrangements were above 56.7%, and segregating when the standard deviation between donors exceeded 5%. A statistical classification framework was built for diagnosing cytomegalovirus status from the catalog of TCR beta chain sequences. A later analysis assigned V and J genes by comparing TCR nucleotide sequences with IMGT/GENE-DB human TR gene sequences. The TCRdist pipeline was used in a later analysis to assign CDR3 sequences and most-parsimonious VDJ recombination scenarios. In a later analysis, each TCR beta chain was defined by its CDR3 amino acid sequence together with its V-gene family, and reads without a unique V-gene family were excluded. A later analysis removed over 500 highly shared, low-generation-probability nucleotide sequences to deal with suspected cross-contamination and a sequencing artifact. For each public chain, a later analysis derived a clonal expansion index from normalized ranks of inferred template counts within each repertoire. In a later analysis, generation probabilities were computed using a VDJ recombination model fitted to out-of-frame rearrangements, and the results were checked against IGoR. A later analysis scored TCR-TCR, TCR-HLA and TCR-CMV co-occurrence with hypergeometric tests, applying a repertoire-size bias correction to TCR pairs. To estimate false discovery rates, a later analysis permuted the HLA or CMV assignments 20 times. In a later analysis, co-occurring TCRs were grouped with DBSCAN, and TCRdist sequence similarity was added when clustering was performed within HLA-allele-positive subsets. Co-occurrence clustering excluded repertoires with fewer than 30,000 or more than 120,000 public chains, plus five with anomalous nucleotide sharing. TCRdb carries this immuneACCESS record with in-frame sequences only. Its versions omit some clonotypes, under half of them owing to an unresolved V gene in the studies checked, with the rest unexplained. That table supplies the V and J calls and clone size; D and trimming were determined from the DNA. The sample records under 200,000 clones, approximately 86% of which are singletons. The ten largest clones add up to roughly 1.9% of the sample.

What the study reported, not specific to this receptor: A further reported finding was that TCR beta sequences accurately predicted the HLA-A and HLA-B alleles for most subjects in the first cohort. The 87-base-pair reads could not distinguish some IMGT-functional V segments, including TRBV6-2 and TRBV6-3, so those segments were excluded. In an earlier analysis of approximately 590 of the donors, most TCR beta V segments appeared in productive rearrangements about 87% or about 30% of the time, broadly matching IMGT annotations. Assigning TCR associations to individual alleles was difficult when HLA alleles, especially DR and DQ, strongly co-occurred. The study listed 164 TCR beta chains as associated with cytomegalovirus. While some public TCRs were present in many individuals, most TCR sequences turned up only very rarely across donors. Only TCR beta chains were sequenced in this cohort, and the absence of alpha or paired-chain data limited detectable features. According to the authors, the approach could potentially be generalized to other disease states and immunological phenotypes. Linkage disequilibrium might explain the correlated functional status among segregating V segments, but an unknown experimental factor could not be excluded. The earlier analysis of 587 of the donors excluded approximately 15 rarely observed V segments, including chromosome 9 orphons, because counts were too low. A later genetic analysis reported fewer N-insertions in productive TCRs among donors in an Asian-associated ancestry cluster than the roughly 620-donor mean. A later analysis found that HLA-associated TCR beta chains were more clonally expanded and had lower generation probabilities than equally common non-associated chains. Three of the identified cytomegalovirus-associated TCR beta chains were confirmed in vitro to be specific for cytomegalovirus antigens. In a later analysis, several top co-occurrence clusters were reported to appear linked to parvovirus B19, influenza, CMV and Epstein-Barr virus. The only immune exposure information available for the cohort was CMV serostatus. According to a later analysis, TCR association rates differed among HLA loci, with DRB1 alleles showing the most associated TCRs and HLA-C alleles showing the fewest. In both the original and validation cohorts, the classifier was reported to diagnose cytomegalovirus status with high specificity and sensitivity. In a later analysis, around 15,000 TCR beta sequences were associated with specific HLA alleles at a false discovery rate of 0.05. HLA typing was unavailable for some donors at each locus, so association tests used only the typed subset. Sequencing depth was assumed to be roughly uniform across donors in the presence/absence analyses, though that assumption may not hold. A later analysis found that most CMV-associated TCR beta chains appeared HLA-restricted, with HLA associations seemingly driven largely by CMV exposure. In a later genetic analysis, a missense DCLRE1C variant was associated with V-gene and J-gene trimming of TCR beta chains, and the association was replicated in an independent cohort. A cluster of highly shared sequence variants was judged likely to represent a technical artifact of the sequencing pipeline.

Sequencing was carried out using PBMCs. The V and J genes are TRBV9 and TRBJ2-3; TRBD2 is a possible D gene, resting on 5 matching bases. This TCR was sampled from a woman under 30 in good health and CMV-seronegative. CDR3 reads: CASSGGKGVTQYF. At the DNA level, the sequence is TGTGCCAGCAGCGGCGGTAAGGGAGTTACGCAGTATTTT.